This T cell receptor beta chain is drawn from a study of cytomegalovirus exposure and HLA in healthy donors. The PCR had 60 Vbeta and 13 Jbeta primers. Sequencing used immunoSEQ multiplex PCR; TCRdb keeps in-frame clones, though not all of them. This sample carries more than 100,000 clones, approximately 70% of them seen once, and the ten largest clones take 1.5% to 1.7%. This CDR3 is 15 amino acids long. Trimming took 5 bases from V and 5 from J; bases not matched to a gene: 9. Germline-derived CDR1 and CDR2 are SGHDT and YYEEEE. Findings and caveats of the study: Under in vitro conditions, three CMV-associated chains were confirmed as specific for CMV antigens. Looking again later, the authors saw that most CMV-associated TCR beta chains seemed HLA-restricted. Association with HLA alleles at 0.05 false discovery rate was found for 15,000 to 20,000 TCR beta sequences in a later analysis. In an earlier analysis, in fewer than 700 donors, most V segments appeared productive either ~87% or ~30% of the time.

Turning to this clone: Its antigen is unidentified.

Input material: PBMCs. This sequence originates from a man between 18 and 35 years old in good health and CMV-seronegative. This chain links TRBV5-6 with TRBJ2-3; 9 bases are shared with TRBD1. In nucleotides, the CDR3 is TGTGCCAGCAGGGCCCCGGGACAGGGTGGAGATACGCAGTATTTT. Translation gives CASRAPGQGGDTQYF.